The 5 T cell receptor beta chains given below trace back to one sample, sequenced in a study of a mutant IDH1 vaccine in newly diagnosed glioma. Here immunoSEQ multiplex PCR was the method, and the copy in TCRdb shows in-frame clones only, minus some. The sample includes some 100,000 clones, 83% of them seen just once. The time point: baseline, week 1 (first vaccination visit). Treatment in this sample: pre-vaccination baseline after standard-of-care therapy. This material consisted of PBMCs, taken from a glioma patient treated with radiotherapy, temozolomide or both. The receptor source for this set is a woman aged 50 to 60 with glioma.

V and J are TRBV25-1 and TRBJ2-1, with 8 bases that match TRBD2. The CDR3 spans 15 residues. J gave up 0 bases and V 5 bases, and 3 bases lay outside the gene matches. The germline V gene encodes CDR1 MGHDK and CDR2 SYGVNS. DNA of the CDR3: TGTGCCAGCAGTATAGCGGGAAGCTCCTACAATGAGCAGTTCTTC. Its translation is CASSIAGSSYNEQFF.

This clone was counted a single time. The rearrangement uses TRBV5-6 and TRBJ2-7; possibly TRBD1 for D (5 bases). Trimming removed 0 bases at V and 0 bases at J, with 7 bases between. CDR3 length: 14 amino acids. Germline V gene lookup returns CDR1 SGHDT and CDR2 YYEEEE. The DNA for the CDR3 is TGTGCCAGCAGCTTGGACAGGCTCTCCTACGAGCAGTACTTC. Its translation: CASSLDRLSYEQYF.

The chain joins TRBV6-1 to TRBJ1-3; TRBD1 might be the D (6 bases). Germline values: CDR1 MNHNS, CDR2 SASEGT. V lost 0 bases to trimming and J lost 0 bases, with 15 bases between them. There are 18 residues in the CDR3. CDR3 DNA: TGTGCCAGCAGTGAAGCGGGGGCGGGGCTGAGCTCTGGAAACACCATATATTTT. Its protein is CASSEAGAGLSSGNTIYF.

The DNA of the CDR3 is TGTGCCAGCAGTTTAACCTCCCGGGGAAGCAACGAGCAGTACTTC. It translates to CASSLTSRGSNEQYF. The genes are TRBV27 and TRBJ2-7, with a possible D match to TRBD2 (5 bases). CDR1 and CDR2 from the germline V gene are MNHEY and SMNVEV (reference sequence). The length of the CDR3 is 15 residues. Trimming took 2 bases from V and 5 from J, leaving 16 bases between them.

The chain recombines TRBV27 with TRBJ2-2; D perhaps matches TRBD1 (7 bases). V was clipped by 3 bases and J by 6 bases, with 17 bases between them. The CDR3 extends over 16 amino acids. The germline V gene has CDR1 MNHEY and CDR2 SMNVEV (reference sequence). CDR3 protein: CASSFPGGGVAGELFF. The DNA for the CDR3 is TGTGCCAGCAGTTTTCCAGGGGGAGGTGTCGCCGGGGAGCTGTTTTTT.